This TCR beta chain was recovered during a study of blood T cell repertoires in COVID-19. As for the study in general: Acute-phase and convalescent COVID-19 samples originated in the United States, Italy and Spain. Nucleic acid was either cDNA or gDNA, and it came from T cells, B-cell-depleted T cells, or PBMCs.

This clone was found once. Original handling: Amplification of reference gene primers was used by the study to estimate nucleated cell counts. Sequenced by immunoSEQ multiplex PCR; TCRdb stores in-frame clones only, minus some. V, J and clone size are those of that table, while D and trimming were read from the DNA. This sample has 200,000 to 300,000 clones; around 83% occur once, and the top ten carry 1.9%. The CDR3 contains 14 residues. Germline V gene lookup returns CDR1 SEHNR and CDR2 FQNEAQ (reference sequence). Trimming shortened V by 4 bases and J by 2 bases, and 11 bases separated the two germline ends.

The chain carries TRBV7-9 and TRBJ1-1; weak D call: TRBD1 (5 bases). Source material: peripheral blood. The sequence came from a man aged 25-45 years who had recovered from COVID-19. CDR3 in amino acids: CASSSLTDNTEAFF. DNA of the CDR3: TGTGCCAGCAGCTCCCTGACAGACAACACTGAAGCTTTCTTT.